This paragraph reports one T cell receptor (beta chain). Through a sample-barcoded 5' primer and a J-beta primer mix, a second PCR was run for 7 to 11 cycles. Each CDR3 protein is one row after TCRdb ran MiXCR on the 5' RACE reads. This sample has 800,000 to 950,000 distinct CDR3 sequences, with 35% to 40% found just once. The data stem from a study of blood T cells in healthy people across ages. This CDR3 is 14 amino acids long. Germline CDR1 and CDR2: SGHAT and FQDESV (reference sequence). Sequenced material: blood. This TCR came from a man aged 18 to 35 in good health. This chain uses TRBV11-1 with TRBJ2-4; 11 positions agree with TRBD1. The better agreement between TRBJ2-7 and the DNA end casts doubt on the J call. CDR3 sequence reads: CASSSPGTGGEQYF. The DNA for the CDR3 is TGTGCCAGCAGTTCCCCCGGGACAGGGGGCGAGCAGTACTTC.